One and the same sample provided the 4 T cell receptor beta chains below, sequenced in a study of cytomegalovirus exposure and HLA in healthy donors. The PCR was carried out with 60 Vbeta primers and 13 Jbeta primers. Sequencing used immunoSEQ multiplex PCR; TCRdb keeps in-frame clones, though not all of them. The sample shows approximately 100,000 clones, about 70% of them seen only once. The sequenced sample consisted of PBMCs. These receptor sequences come from a woman aged 45-65 years in good health and CMV-seropositive.

A single count supports this clone. This chain connects TRBV19 to TRBJ1-6, with TRBD1 matching over 10 bases. CDR1 is LNHDA, CDR2 SQIVND, per germline (reference sequence). The CDR3 has 16 amino acids. J was trimmed by 7 bases and V by 4 bases; bases with no gene match: 7. This chain's CDR3 is CASSTNPGQGNSPLHF. In DNA, the CDR3 is TGTGCCAGTAGTACCAACCCGGGACAGGGGAATTCACCCCTCCACTTT.

The rearrangement uses TRBV28 and TRBJ2-1, with 8 bases fitting TRBD1. The CDR3 sequence is 13 residues long. The trim removed 6 bases at V and 15 bases at J, leaving 13 bases unmatched. Per the germline V gene, CDR1 is MDHEN and CDR2 is SYDVKM. DNA for the CDR3: TGTGCCAGCAGAGCCTCAGGAGGGGACAGGTGGTTCTTC. Protein: CASRASGGDRWFF. The full variable domain, in which reference TRBV28 and TRBJ2-1 provide the parts outside the CDR3, is DVKVTQSSRYLVKRTGEKVFLECVQDMDHENMFWYRQDPGLGLRLIYFSYDVKMKEKGDIPEGYSVSREKKERFSLILESASTNQTSMYLCASRASGGDRWFFGPGTRLTVL.

The V and J genes are TRBV7-6 and TRBJ1-3; D is unclear. Trimming left V 1 base short and J 0 bases short, with 4 bases between. The CDR3 length is 14 residues. The germline V gene encodes CDR1 SGHVS and CDR2 FNYEAQ. The CDR3 sequence: CASSLVVSGNTIYF. CDR3 nucleotides: TGTGCCAGCAGCTTAGTCGTCTCTGGAAACACCATATATTTT.

The chain links TRBV5-1 to TRBJ1-2; 10 bases align to TRBD1. The length of the CDR3 is 15 residues. Germline CDR1 is SGHRS and CDR2 is YFSETQ. V lost 0 bases and J lost 6; bases outside the gene matches: 5. The CDR3 sequence: CASSLAVGQGDGYTF. CDR3 in DNA: TGCGCCAGCAGCTTGGCCGTAGGACAGGGGGATGGCTACACCTTC.